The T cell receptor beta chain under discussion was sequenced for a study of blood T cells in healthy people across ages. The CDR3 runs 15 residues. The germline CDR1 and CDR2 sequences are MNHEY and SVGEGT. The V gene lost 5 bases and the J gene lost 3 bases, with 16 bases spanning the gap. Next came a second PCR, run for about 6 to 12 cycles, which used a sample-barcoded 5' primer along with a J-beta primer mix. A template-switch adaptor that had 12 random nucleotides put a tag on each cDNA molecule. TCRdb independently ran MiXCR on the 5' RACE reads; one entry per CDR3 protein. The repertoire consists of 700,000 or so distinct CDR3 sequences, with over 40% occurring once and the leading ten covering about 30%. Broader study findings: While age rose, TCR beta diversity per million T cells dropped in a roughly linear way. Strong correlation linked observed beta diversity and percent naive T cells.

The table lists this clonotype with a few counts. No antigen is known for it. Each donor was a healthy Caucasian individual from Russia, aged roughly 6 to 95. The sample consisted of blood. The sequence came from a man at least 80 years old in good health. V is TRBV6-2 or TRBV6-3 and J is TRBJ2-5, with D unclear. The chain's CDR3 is CASSSLGSAKETQYF. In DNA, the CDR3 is TGTGCCAGCAGTAGCCTCGGGTCGGCGAAAGAGACCCAGTACTTC.